The 5 T cell receptor beta chains below come from one sample, sequenced in a study of immune cell composition in non-small cell lung cancer. TCRdb keeps only in-frame clones here, not all; method: immunoSEQ multiplex PCR. The sample carries over 3,000 clones, roughly 80% recorded once. The sample consisted of lung tumor tissue. The source of these receptors is a human donor with non-small cell lung cancer.

This clone was seen more than once but under ten times. The rearrangement uses TRBV29-1 and TRBJ1-2; D possibly corresponds to TRBD1 (5 bases). Germline CDR1 is SQVTM and CDR2 is ANQGSEA. The CDR3 is 13 amino acids. Deletions cut 4 bases from V and 7 bases from J, with 16 bases between. The CDR3 loop reads CSVVGVESTGYTF. For the CDR3, the DNA is TGCAGCGTTGTAGGGGTTGAGTCTACTGGCTACACCTTC.

This clone came up once. This sequence joins TRBV19 and TRBJ1-1, with TRBD1 as a possible D gene (6 bases). This CDR3 comprises 16 residues. Germline lookup yields CDR1 LNHDA and CDR2 SQIVND (reference sequence). Trimming cost V 4 bases and J 0 bases, with 15 bases left between them. This CDR3 reads CASSRAPGQLNTEAFF. The CDR3 DNA is TGTGCCAGTAGTAGAGCCCCCGGACAGTTGAACACTGAAGCTTTCTTT.

The chain couples TRBV5-1 to TRBJ1-2, with 8 bases lining up with TRBD1. Germline V gene data show CDR1 as SGHRS and CDR2 as YFSETQ. Trimming took 4 bases from V and 5 from J; bases not matched to a gene: 10. The CDR3 totals 15 residues. CDR3 bases: TGCGCCAGCAGCCCCCGACAGGGGCGGGGGTATGGCTACACCTTC. It codes for CASSPRQGRGYGYTF.

The V gene is TRBV11-3, the J gene TRBJ2-1; D is possibly TRBD1 (5 bases). V was pared by 0 bases and J by 5 bases, with 11 bases between. The length of the CDR3 is 15 residues. Germline values: CDR1 SGHNT, CDR2 YENEEA. The CDR3: CASSLDGRVHNEQFF. The CDR3 nucleotides are TGTGCCAGCAGCTTAGATGGCAGGGTTCACAATGAGCAGTTCTTC.

This chain connects TRBV5-8 to TRBJ2-1, with D possibly matching TRBD2 (6 bases). The CDR3 contains 20 residues. The V gene's germline CDR1 is SGHTS and CDR2 YDEGEE. Trimming took 4 bases from V and 0 from J, leaving 26 bases between them. Here the CDR3 DNA reads TGTGCCAGCAGCCCGTATTGGTTCCCTGGATCCGGGAGCTCCTACAATGAGCAGTTCTTC. Protein: CASSPYWFPGSGSSYNEQFF.